This is a list of T cell receptor beta chains from one sample in a study of CXCR3-negative and CXCR3-positive naive CD8 T cells. TCRdb reprocessed the 5' RACE reads and stores each CDR3 protein as one record, lacking DNA. The sample is made up of some 47,000 distinct CDR3 sequences, and the top ten hold around 0.58% of it. Sequenced: naive CXCR3+ CD8+ T cells from blood. Source of these receptors: a human donor in good health. Some clones in this sample may be carry-over from other donors' samples. Each CDR3 is given with its conserved first and last residue. The order of the fields is V gene, J gene, CDR3 protein.

TRBV19	TRBJ2-1	CASSISGGGLSNEQFF
TRBV4-1	TRBJ2-7	CASSQEAAGGEQYF
TRBV6-4	TRBJ2-7	CASSEGTSGGYEQYF
TRBV28	TRBJ2-7	CASRSIYEQYF
TRBV7-6	TRBJ1-5	CASSLAAGTETLNSNQPQHF
TRBV29-1	TRBJ2-3	CSVVRGQWTTDTQYF
TRBV5-1	TRBJ2-3	CASRMTGASTDTQYF
TRBV27	TRBJ1-1	CASSFFEPSTNTEAFF
TRBV13	TRBJ1-5	CASSFAGGASNQPQHF
TRBV27	TRBJ1-2	CASSLSRYYGYTF
TRBV15	TRBJ1-4	CATSRQANEKLFF
TRBV15	TRBJ2-7	CATYDGGGPVYEQYF
TRBV4-1	TRBJ2-3	CASSQVTGEGDTQYF
TRBV6-1	TRBJ2-1	CASSEALGTSSYDEQFF
TRBV29-1	TRBJ2-2	CSVEETEAWGTGELFF
TRBV12-5	TRBJ2-1	CASAVAGLPSSYNEQFF
TRBV12-3/TRBV12-4	TRBJ2-1	CASSNLTGLHNEQFF
TRBV10-1	TRBJ2-7	CTSSPTGSPYEQYF
TRBV28	TRBJ2-7	CASRSIRQGGGDEQYF
TRBV29-1	TRBJ2-1	CSVEESLSDEQFF
TRBV28	TRBJ1-1	CASSPYRTGRVNTEAFF
TRBV25-1	TRBJ2-2	CASSARGGALRDTGELFF
TRBV28	TRBJ2-7	CASSSRDSTYEQYF
TRBV7-9	TRBJ1-5	CASSPWTANGNQPQHF
TRBV6-2/TRBV6-3	TRBJ2-7	CASSYNPQGESYEQYF
TRBV4-3	TRBJ2-5	CASSQDRAAQDTQYF
TRBV6-2/TRBV6-3	TRBJ2-7	CASSYPSGHRVTLYEQYF
TRBV7-8	TRBJ2-2	CASSSLSKTGELFF
TRBV7-3	TRBJ2-4	CASSFAVSETGIQYF
TRBV12-3/TRBV12-4	TRBJ1-5	CASSPPATGVNQPQHF
TRBV29-1	TRBJ2-2	CSVEGYEPGHANTGELFF
TRBV6-5	TRBJ1-1	CASSLGGEWNTEAFF
TRBV4-3	TRBJ2-3	CASSQGSGDTQYF
TRBV4-1	TRBJ2-1	CASSQGSGYNEQFF
TRBV6-2/TRBV6-3	TRBJ1-1	CASCGNTEAFF
TRBV7-6	TRBJ2-3	CASSSSGGADTQYF
TRBV2	TRBJ1-6	CASRQGLSPLHF
TRBV28	TRBJ2-3	CASRTRALSFVVSTDTQYF
TRBV28	TRBJ1-5	CASTNRGVNQPQHF
TRBV12-3/TRBV12-4	TRBJ2-7	CASSSTGWGDGEQYF
TRBV7-9	TRBJ2-7	CASSLAGTESYEQYF
TRBV7-9	TRBJ1-5	CASSAQGPQHF
TRBV5-4	TRBJ2-1	CASSLGTGQFF
TRBV4-3	TRBJ1-6	CASSQWTGPDSPLHF
TRBV11-3	TRBJ2-6	CASSRARTGANVLTF
TRBV6-2/TRBV6-3	TRBJ1-5	CASSGQGSNQPQHF
TRBV7-3	TRBJ2-2	CASSLWASGNTGELFF
TRBV4-1	TRBJ1-6	CASSQESGNSPLHF
TRBV19	TRBJ1-1	CASSMGNTEAFF
TRBV7-6	TRBJ1-4	CASSWTGLRGEKLFF
TRBV7-9	TRBJ1-5	CASSTPGQGGASQPQHF